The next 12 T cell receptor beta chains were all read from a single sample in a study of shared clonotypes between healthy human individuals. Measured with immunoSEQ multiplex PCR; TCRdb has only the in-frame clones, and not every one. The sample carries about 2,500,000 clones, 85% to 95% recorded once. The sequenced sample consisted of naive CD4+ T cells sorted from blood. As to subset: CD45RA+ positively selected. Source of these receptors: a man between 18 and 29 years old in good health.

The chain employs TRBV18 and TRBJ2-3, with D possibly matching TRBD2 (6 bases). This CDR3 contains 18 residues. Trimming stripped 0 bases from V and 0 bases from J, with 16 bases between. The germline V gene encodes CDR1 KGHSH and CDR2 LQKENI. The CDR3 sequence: CASSPPGGRISSTDTQYF. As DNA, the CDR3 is TGTGCCAGCTCACCACCCGGGGGTAGGATCTCTAGCACAGATACGCAGTATTTT.

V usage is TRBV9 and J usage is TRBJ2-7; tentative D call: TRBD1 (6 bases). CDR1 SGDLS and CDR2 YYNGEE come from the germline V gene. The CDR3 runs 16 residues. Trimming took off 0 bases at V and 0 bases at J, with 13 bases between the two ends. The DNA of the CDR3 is TGTGCCAGCAGCGTAGGCTTCCGGGACATCTCCTACGAGCAGTACTTC. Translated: CASSVGFRDISYEQYF. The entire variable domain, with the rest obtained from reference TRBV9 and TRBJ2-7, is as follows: DSGVTQTPKHLITATGQRVTLRCSPRSGDLSVYWYQQSLDQGLQFLIQYYNGEERAKGNILERFSAQQFPDLHSELNLSSLELGDSALYFCASSVGFRDISYEQYFGPGTRLTVT.

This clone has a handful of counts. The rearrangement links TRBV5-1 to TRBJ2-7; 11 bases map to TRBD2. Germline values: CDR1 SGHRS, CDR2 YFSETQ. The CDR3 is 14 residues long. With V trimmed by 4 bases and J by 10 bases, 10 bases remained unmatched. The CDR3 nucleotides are TGCGCCAGCAGCCCGGTGGTAGCGGGAGGGGAACAGTACTTC. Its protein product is CASSPVVAGGEQYF.

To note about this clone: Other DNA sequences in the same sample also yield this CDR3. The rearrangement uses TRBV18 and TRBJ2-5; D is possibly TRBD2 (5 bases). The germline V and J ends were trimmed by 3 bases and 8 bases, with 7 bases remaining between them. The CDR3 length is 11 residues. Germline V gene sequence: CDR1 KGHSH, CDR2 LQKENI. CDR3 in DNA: TGTGCCAGCTCACCGAGGGAAACCCAGTACTTC. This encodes CASSPRETQYF.

The CDR3 reads CASSVDQVFLGNTIYF. In nucleotides, the CDR3 is TGTGCCAGCAGCGTAGATCAAGTTTTCCTTGGAAACACCATATATTTT. This rearrangement joins TRBV9 to TRBJ1-3; the D is unclear. V was shortened by 0 bases and J by 3 bases, with 13 bases between the two germline ends. This CDR3 has 16 residues. The germline V gene has CDR1 SGDLS and CDR2 YYNGEE.

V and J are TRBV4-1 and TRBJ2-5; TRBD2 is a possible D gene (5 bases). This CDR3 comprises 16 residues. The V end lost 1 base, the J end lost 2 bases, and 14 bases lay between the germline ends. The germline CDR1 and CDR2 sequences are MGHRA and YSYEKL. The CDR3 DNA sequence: TGCGCCAGCAGCCAAGGGTTGAACAGCGGACAAGAGACCCAGTACTTC. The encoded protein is CASSQGLNSGQETQYF.

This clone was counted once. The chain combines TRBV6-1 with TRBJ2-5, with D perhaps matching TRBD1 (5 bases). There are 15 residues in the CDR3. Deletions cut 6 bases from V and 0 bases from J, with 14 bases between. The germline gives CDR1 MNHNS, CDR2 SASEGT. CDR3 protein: CASRGRGSDQETQYF. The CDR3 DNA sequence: TGTGCCAGCAGGGGGCGCGGATCGGACCAAGAGACCCAGTACTTC.

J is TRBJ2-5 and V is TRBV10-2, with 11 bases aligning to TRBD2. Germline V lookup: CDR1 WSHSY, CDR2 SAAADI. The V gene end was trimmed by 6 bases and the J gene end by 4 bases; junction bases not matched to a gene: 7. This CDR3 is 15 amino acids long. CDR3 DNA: TGCGCCAGCAGCCGGCTAGCGGGGGGATTAGAGACCCAGTACTTC. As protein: CASSRLAGGLETQYF.

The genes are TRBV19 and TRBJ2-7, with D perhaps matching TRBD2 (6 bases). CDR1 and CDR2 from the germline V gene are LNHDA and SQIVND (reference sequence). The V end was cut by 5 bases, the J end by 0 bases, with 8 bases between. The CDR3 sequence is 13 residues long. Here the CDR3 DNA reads TGTGCCAGTAGTCCGGGGGTCTCCTACGAGCAGTACTTC. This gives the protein CASSPGVSYEQYF.

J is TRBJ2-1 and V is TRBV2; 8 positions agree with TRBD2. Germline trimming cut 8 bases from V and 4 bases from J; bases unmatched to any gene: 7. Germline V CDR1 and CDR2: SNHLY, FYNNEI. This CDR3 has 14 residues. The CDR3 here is CASQELAAYNEQFF. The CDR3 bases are TGTGCCAGCCAGGAACTAGCGGCTTACAATGAGCAGTTCTTC. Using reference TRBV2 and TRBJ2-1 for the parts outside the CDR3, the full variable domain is EPEVTQTPSHQVTQMGQEVILRCVPISNHLYFYWYRQILGQKVEFLVSFYNNEISEKSEIFDDQFSVERPDGSNFTLKIRSTKLEDSAMYFCASQELAAYNEQFFGPGTRLTVL.

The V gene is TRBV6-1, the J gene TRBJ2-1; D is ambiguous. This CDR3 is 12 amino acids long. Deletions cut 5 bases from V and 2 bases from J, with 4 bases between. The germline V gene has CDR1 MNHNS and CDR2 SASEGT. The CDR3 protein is CASSLPYNEQFF. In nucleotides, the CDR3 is TGTGCCAGCAGTCTACCCTACAATGAGCAGTTCTTC.

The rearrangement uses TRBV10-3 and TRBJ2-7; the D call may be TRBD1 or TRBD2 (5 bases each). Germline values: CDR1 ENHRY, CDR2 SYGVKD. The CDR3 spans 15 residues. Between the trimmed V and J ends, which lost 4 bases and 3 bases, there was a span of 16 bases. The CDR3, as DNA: TGTGCCATCAGTGGACCGGGGACGAGTCTCTACGAGCAGTACTTC. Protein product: CAISGPGTSLYEQYF.